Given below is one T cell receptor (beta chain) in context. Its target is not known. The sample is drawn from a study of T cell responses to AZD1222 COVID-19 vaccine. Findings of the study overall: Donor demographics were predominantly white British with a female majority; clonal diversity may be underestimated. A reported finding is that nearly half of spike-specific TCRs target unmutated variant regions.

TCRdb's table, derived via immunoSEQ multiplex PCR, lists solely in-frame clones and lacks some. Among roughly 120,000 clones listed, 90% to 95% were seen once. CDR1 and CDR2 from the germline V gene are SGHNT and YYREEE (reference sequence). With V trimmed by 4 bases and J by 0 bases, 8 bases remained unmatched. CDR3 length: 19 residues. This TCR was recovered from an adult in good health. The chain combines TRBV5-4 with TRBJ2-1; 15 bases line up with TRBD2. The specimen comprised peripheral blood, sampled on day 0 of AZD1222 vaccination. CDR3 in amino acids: CASSAGLAGGLSSYNEQFF. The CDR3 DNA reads TGTGCCAGCAGCGCCGGACTAGCGGGAGGGCTCAGCTCCTACAATGAGCAGTTCTTC.